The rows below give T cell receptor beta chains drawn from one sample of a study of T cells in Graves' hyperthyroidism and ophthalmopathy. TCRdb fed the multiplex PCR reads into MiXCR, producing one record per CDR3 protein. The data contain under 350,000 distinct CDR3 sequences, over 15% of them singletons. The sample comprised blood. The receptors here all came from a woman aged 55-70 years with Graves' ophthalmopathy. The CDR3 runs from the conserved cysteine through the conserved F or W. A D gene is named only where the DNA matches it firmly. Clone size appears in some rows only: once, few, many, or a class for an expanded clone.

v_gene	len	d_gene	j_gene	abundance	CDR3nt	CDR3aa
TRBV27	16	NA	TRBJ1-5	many	TGTGCCTCAACCGGCCACCTAGGACCGAGCAATCAGCCCCAGCATTTT	CASTGHLGPSNQPQHF
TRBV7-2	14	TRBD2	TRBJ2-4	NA	TGTGCCAGCAGCTCGGGAGGAGCCAAAAACATTCAGTACTTC	CASSSGGAKNIQYF
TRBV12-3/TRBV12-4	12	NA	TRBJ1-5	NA	TGTGCCAGCAGTATAGGGGGGTTTGCCCAGCATTTT	CASSIGGFAQHF
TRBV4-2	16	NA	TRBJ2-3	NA	TGTGCCAGCAGCCAAGAATACGGGGGTTCCACAGATACGCAGTATTTT	CASSQEYGGSTDTQYF
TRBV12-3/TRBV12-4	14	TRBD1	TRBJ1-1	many	TGTGCCAGCAGTTTGGGGACAGGGTCCTTCGAAGCTTTCTTT	CASSLGTGSFEAFF
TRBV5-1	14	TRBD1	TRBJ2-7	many	TGCGCCAGCAGGGGTCGGACAGGCACCTACGAGCAGTACTTC	CASRGRTGTYEQYF
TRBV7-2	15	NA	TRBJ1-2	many	TGTGCCAGCAGCCTTAGACATCCAGCAAACTATGGCTACACCTTC	CASSLRHPANYGYTF
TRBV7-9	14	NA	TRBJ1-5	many	TGTGCCAGCAGCCGGTCAGGGAGAAATCAGCCCCAGCATTTT	CASSRSGRNQPQHF
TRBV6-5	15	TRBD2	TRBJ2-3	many	TGTGCCAGCAGTTACTCGCGGGGGGTAGGAGATACGCAGTATTTT	CASSYSRGVGDTQYF
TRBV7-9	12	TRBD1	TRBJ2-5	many	TGTGCCAGCAGCCGGGACAGGGGTGGCCAGTACTTC	CASSRDRGGQYF
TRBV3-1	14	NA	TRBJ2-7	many	TGTGCCAGCAGCCCCGGGCAGGCCGGCTACGAGCAGTACTTC	CASSPGQAGYEQYF
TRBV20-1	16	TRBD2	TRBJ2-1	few	TGCAGTGCCTTAAACCTCGGGGGGGGATATGTCAATGAGCAGTTCTTC	CSALNLGGGYVNEQFF
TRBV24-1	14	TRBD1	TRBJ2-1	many	TGTGCCACCAGCAGCGTAGGACAGGGCGATGAGCAGTTCTTC	CATSSVGQGDEQFF
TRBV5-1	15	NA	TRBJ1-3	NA	TGCGCCAGCAGCTGGGACACTCTCTCTGGAAACACCATATATTTT	CASSWDTLSGNTIYF
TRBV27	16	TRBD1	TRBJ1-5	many	TGTGCCAGCAGTCCTAGGACAGGGTCAGGCAATCAGCCCCAGCATTTT	CASSPRTGSGNQPQHF
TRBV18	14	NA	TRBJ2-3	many	TGTGCCAGCTCACCAAATTCTCGGGCCCCTACGCAGTATTTT	CASSPNSRAPTQYF
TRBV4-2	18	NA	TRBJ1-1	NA	TGTGCCAGCAGCCAAGATGTTACAGGGATAATCGGTAACACCGAAGCTTTCTTT	CASSQDVTGIIGNTEAFF
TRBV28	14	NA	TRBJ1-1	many	TGTGCCAGCAGTTTAGTTGGCACAGGAGGTGGAGCTTTCTTT	CASSLVGTGGGAFF
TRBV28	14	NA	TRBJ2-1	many	TGTGCCAGCAGTTTACTCGAGCTGCACAATGAGCAGTTCTTC	CASSLLELHNEQFF
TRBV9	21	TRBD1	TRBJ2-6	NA	TGTGCCAGCAGCCCCATCACCCTTCCGGGACAGGGGTATTCTGGGGCCAACGTCCTGACTTTC	CASSPITLPGQGYSGANVLTF
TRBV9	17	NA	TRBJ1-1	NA	TGTGCCAGCAGCGTAGGACAGTCCCTCGACAGGAACACTGAAGCTTTCTTT	CASSVGQSLDRNTEAFF
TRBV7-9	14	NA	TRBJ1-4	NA	TGTGCCAGCAGCTTCGTGGTCCCAGGGGAAAAACTGTTTTTT	CASSFVVPGEKLFF
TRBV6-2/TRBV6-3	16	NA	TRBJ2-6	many	TGTGCCAGCAGTCGGGCCGGCGGGGTGGAGGCCAACGTCCTGACTTTC	CASSRAGGVEANVLTF
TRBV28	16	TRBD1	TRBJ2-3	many	TGTGCCAGCAGTTTGCCCGGGACAGGCTTCACAGATACGCAGTATTTT	CASSLPGTGFTDTQYF
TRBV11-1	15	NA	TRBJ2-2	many	TGTGCCAGCAGCTTAACTAGGCTCGACACCGGGGAGCTGTTTTTT	CASSLTRLDTGELFF
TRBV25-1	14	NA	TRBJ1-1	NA	TGTGCCAGCAGTGAAAGCCTTTCGTTTGGTGAAGCTTTCTTT	CASSESLSFGEAFF
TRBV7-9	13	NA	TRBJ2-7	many	TGTGCCAGCAGCTTAAACAGGGACGACGAGCAGTACTTC	CASSLNRDDEQYF
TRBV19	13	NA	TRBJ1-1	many	TGTGCGTCTGGGATAGGGGGGGACACTGAAGCTTTCTTT	CASGIGGDTEAFF
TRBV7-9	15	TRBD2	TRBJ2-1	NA	TGTGCCAGCAGCTTAGATAGCGGGATCTACAATGAGCAGTTCTTC	CASSLDSGIYNEQFF